The 8 T cell receptor beta chains in this list originate from one sample, sequenced in a study of vaccination and CD4 T cells after COVID-19 (dated by TCRdb to between 2021 and 2024). What this sample's treatment or condition label stands for: approximately 9-day PBMC culture with coronavirus spike peptide pools or control peptides (ViraFEST assay). Library preparation employed PCR. Sequencing was carried out with an Illumina iSeq 100. DNA from cultured CD4+ T cells underwent TCR sequencing with the Oncomine TCR Beta short-read assay at the Johns Hopkins FTIC core. The public reads were run again by TCRdb, first through fastp at Q25 and then through MiXCR, and only productive beta chains were kept. Every entry covers one CDR3 protein and lists the most common genes and DNA from its rows. Within this sample are 15,000 to 20,000 distinct CDR3 sequences, with about three fifths of them counted one time only. 6.6% of the sample belongs to the ten largest clones.

These receptors are not linked to any known antigen. This sample comprised CD4+ T cells from blood, cultured in vitro, obtained before SARS-CoV-2 vaccination. The receptors were sampled from a human donor who had recovered from COVID-19.

The J gene is TRBJ1-1, the V gene TRBV7-3; TRBD1 is a possible D gene (6 bases). CDR1 is SGHTA, CDR2 FQGTGA, per germline. Deletions cut 5 bases from V and 1 base from J, with 8 bases between. The CDR3 sequence is 13 residues long. In DNA, the CDR3 is TGTGCCAGCAGCCTCAGGGGGAACACTGAAGCTTTCTTT. Translation gives CASSLRGNTEAFF.

V is TRBV7-2 and J is TRBJ2-1, with 11 bases identical to TRBD2. Losses at the gene ends were 2 bases for V and 8 bases for J; bases not matched to a gene: 11. The CDR3 has 17 amino acids. Germline V CDR1 and CDR2: SGHTA, FQGNSA. The CDR3 spells CASSLNPISGRGDEQFF. The CDR3 DNA reads as TGTGCCAGCAGCTTAAACCCCATTAGCGGGAGGGGGGATGAGCAGTTCTTC.

The chain employs TRBV15 and TRBJ1-5, with D possibly TRBD1 on 5 matching bases. Between the trimmed V and J ends, which lost 6 bases and 5 bases, there was a span of 14 bases. The CDR3 extends over 14 amino acids. The germline gives CDR1 LNHNV, CDR2 YYDKDF (reference sequence). The CDR3 coding sequence is TGTGCCACCAGTCTGGGGCAGAAAGATCAGCCCCAGCATTTT. Translation gives CATSLGQKDQPQHF.

This chain joins TRBV2 and TRBJ2-7; D uncertain. CDR1 is SNHLY, CDR2 FYNNEI, per germline. V gave up 2 bases and J gave up 5 bases, with 4 bases separating them. The CDR3 is made up of 11 amino acids. The CDR3 DNA is TGTGCCAGCAGTGAACTTAACGAGCAGTACTTC. Protein: CASSELNEQYF.

This chain links TRBV28 with TRBJ1-5, with a weak D call TRBD1 (5 bases). V lost 7 bases and J lost 2, with 9 bases in between. The germline gives CDR1 MDHEN, CDR2 SYDVKM. The CDR3 length is 13 residues. The CDR3 region has the DNA TGTGCCAGCAATCGGGGGGGCAATCAGCCCCAGCATTTT. It yields the protein CASNRGGNQPQHF.

Here the CDR3 DNA reads TGTGCCAGCAGTATGAGGGCCTTCCAAGAGACCCAGTACTTC. It translates to CASSMRAFQETQYF. This chain links TRBV28 with TRBJ2-5; a weak D match, TRBD2 (5 bases). CDR3 size: 14 residues. Germline V CDR1 and CDR2: MDHEN, SYDVKM. V gave up 5 bases and J gave up 1 base, with 11 bases separating them.

This sequence joins TRBV6-1 and TRBJ1-2; possible D gene TRBD1, 6 bases. CDR3 length equals 16 residues. V was pared by 6 bases and J by 0 bases, with 17 bases between. CDR1 MNHNS and CDR2 SASEGT come from the germline V gene. CDR3 residues: CASSPSYYRANYGYTF. CDR3 DNA sequence: TGTGCCAGCAGCCCTTCATACTACAGGGCTAACTATGGCTACACCTTC.

This clonotype was seen a few times. This chain links TRBV2 with TRBJ1-1, with a weak D call TRBD1 (5 bases). V lost 3 bases, J lost 6 bases, and 14 bases lay in between. This CDR3 is 14 amino acids long. Germline CDR1 and CDR2: SNHLY and FYNNEI. As DNA, the CDR3 is TGTGCCAGCAGTGATGGGGGTCGCGGCGCTGAAGCTTTCTTT. Translation gives CASSDGGRGAEAFF.